The 12 T cell receptor beta chains listed next were all sequenced from one sample in a study of blood T cell repertoires in COVID-19. TCRdb keeps only in-frame clones here, not all; method: immunoSEQ multiplex PCR. The sample carries 150,000 to 200,000 clones, 70% to 90% recorded once. The sequenced sample consisted of peripheral blood. The receptors come from a man aged 60-69 years with active or convalescent COVID-19.

The chain uses TRBV4-1 and TRBJ1-2, with 7 nucleotides matching TRBD1. Germline V gene lookup returns CDR1 MGHRA and CDR2 YSYEKL. This CDR3 comprises 15 residues. V lost 0 bases to trimming and J lost 2 bases; unmatched junction nucleotides: 3. CDR3 coding DNA: TGCGCCAGCAGCCAAGAAGGCAGGGGGAACTATGGCTACACCTTC. Translating it yields CASSQEGRGNYGYTF.

The chain has TRBV6-5 and TRBJ1-5; TRBD1 is a possible D gene (5 bases). Germline assignment: CDR1 MNHEY and CDR2 SVGAGI. This CDR3 is 14 amino acids long. Between the trimmed V and J ends, which lost 5 bases and 7 bases, there was a span of 15 bases. The CDR3, as DNA: TGTGCCAGCAGTAGCGGGACTCCCAACCAGCCCCAGCATTTT. Amino acid sequence: CASSSGTPNQPQHF.

The gene calls are TRBV11-1 and TRBJ2-3, with D maybe TRBD2 (5 bases). Germline V gene lookup returns CDR1 SGHAT and CDR2 FQDESV (reference sequence). There are 13 residues in the CDR3. The V gene lost 3 bases and the J gene lost 5 bases, with 9 bases spanning the gap. The CDR3 coding sequence is TGTGCCAGCAGCTTCGGGGTAGTAGATACGCAGTATTTT. Its protein is CASSFGVVDTQYF.

The chain is built from TRBV18 and TRBJ2-5; D call uncertain. V lost 0 bases and J 2 bases, leaving 10 bases between the germline ends. Looked up from germline, CDR1 is KGHSH and CDR2 is LQKENI. CDR3 length: 15 residues. The CDR3 coding sequence is TGTGCCAGCTCACCACCGGCGGTACGGCAAGAGACCCAGTACTTC. Protein sequence: CASSPPAVRQETQYF.

This chain joins TRBV27 and TRBJ2-5; tentative D call: TRBD2 (6 bases). There are 15 residues in the CDR3. CDR1 is MNHEY and CDR2 is SMNVEV in the germline V gene (reference sequence). V was shortened by 4 bases and J by 5 bases, with 17 bases between the two germline ends. CDR3 loop: CASSSRLEGPETQYF. CDR3 sequence (DNA): TGTGCCAGCAGTTCCCGACTAGAGGGTCCGGAGACCCAGTACTTC.

The chain uses TRBV4-1 and TRBJ2-1, with 8 bases that match TRBD1. Germline loops: CDR1 MGHRA, CDR2 YSYEKL. The CDR3 is 16 residues long. J lost 0 bases, V lost 4 bases, and 5 bases had no gene match. CDR3 nucleotide sequence: TGCGCCAGCAGCCCGTACAGGGGGAGCTCCTACAATGAGCAGTTCTTC. This translates into CASSPYRGSSYNEQFF.

V usage is TRBV9 and J usage is TRBJ1-4, with a tentative D call TRBD1 (6 bases). This CDR3 is 15 amino acids long. V lost 0 bases and J lost 7, with 13 bases in between. Germline-derived CDR1 and CDR2 are SGDLS and YYNGEE. The CDR3: CASSVGAGEIEKLFF. CDR3 nucleotide sequence: TGTGCCAGCAGCGTAGGCGCAGGGGAGATTGAAAAACTGTTTTTT.

The table lists this clone with a few counts. The J gene is TRBJ1-1, the V gene TRBV5-6; possibly TRBD1 for D (6 bases). V was clipped by 4 bases and J by 6 bases, with 19 bases between them. The CDR3 is made up of 15 amino acids. The V gene's germline CDR1 is SGHDT and CDR2 YYEEEE. The CDR3 loop is CASSTSRGSTSEAFF. In nucleotides, the CDR3 is TGTGCCAGCAGCACCTCCAGGGGCTCTACCTCTGAAGCTTTCTTT.

The rearrangement links TRBV6-4 to TRBJ2-7; weak D call: TRBD2 (5 bases). Germline loops: CDR1 MRHNA, CDR2 SNTAGT. V was cut by 1 base and J by 3 bases, with 10 bases left in between. This CDR3 has 14 amino acids. The CDR3 reads CASSDFREDYEQYF. In DNA form, the CDR3 reads TGTGCCAGCAGTGACTTTCGGGAAGACTACGAGCAGTACTTC.

The V and J genes are TRBV2 and TRBJ2-7; D is perhaps TRBD1 (6 bases). V was shortened by 6 bases and J by 6 bases, with 15 bases between the two germline ends. The length of the CDR3 is 13 residues. Germline V gene lookup returns CDR1 SNHLY and CDR2 FYNNEI. CDR3 in DNA: TGTGCCAGCAGCCGACAGGAGGTAGGCGAGCAGTACTTC. This gives the protein CASSRQEVGEQYF.

This chain connects TRBV11-2 to TRBJ2-3, with 8 positions matching TRBD1. V shed 5 bases, J shed 4 bases, and the junction held 8 bases outside the gene matches. The germline CDR1 and CDR2 sequences are SGHAT and FQNNGV. CDR3 length equals 15 residues. The CDR3 loop reads CASSTTGGAADTQYF. Written as DNA, the CDR3 is TGTGCCAGCAGCACCACAGGGGGTGCCGCAGATACGCAGTATTTT.

This clone was counted only a few times. The V call is TRBV3-1 (or the pseudogene TRBV3-2), the J call TRBJ2-3; a possible D gene is TRBD2 (5 bases). This CDR3 has 11 residues. V lost 5 bases and J lost 7, with 7 bases in between. Looked up from germline, CDR1 is LGHDT and CDR2 is YNNKEL (reference sequence). The CDR3 reads CASSWENTQYF. CDR3 in DNA: TGTGCCAGCAGCTGGGAGAATACGCAGTATTTT.